This TCR beta chain is drawn from a study of shared T cell receptors in the human thymus. The germline CDR1 and CDR2 sequences are LNHDA and SQIVND (reference sequence). The CDR3 runs to 17 residues. V was pared by 7 bases and J by 9 bases, with 17 bases of the junction left unmatched. Only in-frame clones appear in the TCRdb table, and some are missing; sequencing was by immunoSEQ multiplex PCR. The sample has almost 550,000 clones, 70% to 80% seen once; the top ten hold 0.013%. This clone appeared a few times. These records were also assigned to another study, of human thymus T cells. That source adds: Obtained as resections during corrective heart surgery, the thymus tissue was then studied. There appeared to be biased usage of V and J genes in thymic and blood repertoires. Thymic repertoires of unrelated individuals were reported in related research to overlap highly.

The sequence derives from a boy under three years old with a congenital heart defect. The V gene is TRBV19, the J gene TRBJ2-6; 8 bases are a match to TRBD2. The specimen sequenced was thymocytes. The CDR3 sequence is CASKPPLAGGEVNVLTF. CDR3 sequence (DNA): TGTGCCAGTAAACCCCCGCTAGCCGGGGGGGAAGTCAACGTCCTGACTTTC.